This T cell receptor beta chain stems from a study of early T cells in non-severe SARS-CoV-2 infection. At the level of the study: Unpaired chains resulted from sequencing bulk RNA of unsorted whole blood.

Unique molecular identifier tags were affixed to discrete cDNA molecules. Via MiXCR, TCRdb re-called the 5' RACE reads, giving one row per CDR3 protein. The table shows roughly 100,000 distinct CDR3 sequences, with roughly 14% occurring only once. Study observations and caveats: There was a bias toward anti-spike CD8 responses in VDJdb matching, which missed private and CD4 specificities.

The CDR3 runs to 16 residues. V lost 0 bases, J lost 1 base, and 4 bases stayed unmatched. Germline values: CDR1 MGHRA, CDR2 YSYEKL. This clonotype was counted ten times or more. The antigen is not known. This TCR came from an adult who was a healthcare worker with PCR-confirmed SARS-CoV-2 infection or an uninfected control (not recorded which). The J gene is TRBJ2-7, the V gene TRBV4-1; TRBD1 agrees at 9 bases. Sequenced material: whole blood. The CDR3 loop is CASSQEQGALSYEQYF. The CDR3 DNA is TGCGCCAGCAGCCAAGAACAGGGGGCCTTGTCCTACGAGCAGTACTTC.